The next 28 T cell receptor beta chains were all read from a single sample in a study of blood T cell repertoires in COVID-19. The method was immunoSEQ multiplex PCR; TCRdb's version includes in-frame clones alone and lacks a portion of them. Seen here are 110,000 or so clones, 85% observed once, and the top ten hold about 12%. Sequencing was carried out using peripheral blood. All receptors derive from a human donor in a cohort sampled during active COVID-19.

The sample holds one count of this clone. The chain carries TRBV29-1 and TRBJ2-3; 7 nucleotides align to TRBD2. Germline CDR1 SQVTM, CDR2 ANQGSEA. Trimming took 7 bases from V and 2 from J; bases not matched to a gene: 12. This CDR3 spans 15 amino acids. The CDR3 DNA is TGCAGCGCTGATGGGGCTAGCGGAAACACAGATACGCAGTATTTT. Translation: CSADGASGNTDTQYF.

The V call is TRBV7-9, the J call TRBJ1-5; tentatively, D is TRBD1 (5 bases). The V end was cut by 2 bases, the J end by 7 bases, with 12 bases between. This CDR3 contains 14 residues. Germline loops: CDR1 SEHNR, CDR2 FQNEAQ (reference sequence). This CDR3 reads CASSLSGGPQPQHF. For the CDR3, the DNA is TGTGCCAGCAGCTTATCGGGGGGACCCCAGCCCCAGCATTTT.

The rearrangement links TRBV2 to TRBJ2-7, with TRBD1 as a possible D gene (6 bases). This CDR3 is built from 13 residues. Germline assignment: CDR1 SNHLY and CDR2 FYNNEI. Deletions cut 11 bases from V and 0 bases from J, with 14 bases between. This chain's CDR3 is CAVSRGHSYEQYF. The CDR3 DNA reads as TGTGCCGTAAGTCGGGGACACTCCTACGAGCAGTACTTC.

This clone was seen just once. In DNA form, the CDR3 reads TGTGCCAGCAGCTCCCGGGGGGGCACAGATACGCAGTATTTT. Translation gives CASSSRGGTDTQYF. The V and J genes are TRBV7-2 and TRBJ2-3, with 7 bases identical to TRBD2. Germline CDR1 is SGHTA and CDR2 is FQGNSA. The CDR3 consists of 14 residues. Losses at the gene ends were 4 bases for V and 1 base for J; bases not matched to a gene: 2.

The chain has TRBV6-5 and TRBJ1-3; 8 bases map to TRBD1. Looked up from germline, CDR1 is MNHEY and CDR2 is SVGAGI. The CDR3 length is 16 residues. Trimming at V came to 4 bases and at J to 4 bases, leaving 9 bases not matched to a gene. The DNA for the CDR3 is TGTGCCAGCAGTTCAGAGACAGGGGCAGAAGGAAACACCATATATTTT. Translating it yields CASSSETGAEGNTIYF.

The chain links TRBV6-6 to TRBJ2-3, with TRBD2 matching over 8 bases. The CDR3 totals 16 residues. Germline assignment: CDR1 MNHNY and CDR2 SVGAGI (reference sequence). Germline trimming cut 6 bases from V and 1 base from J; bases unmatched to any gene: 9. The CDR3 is CASRLYGSGGTDTQYF. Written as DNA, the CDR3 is TGTGCCAGCAGGCTCTATGGTAGCGGGGGCACAGATACGCAGTATTTT.

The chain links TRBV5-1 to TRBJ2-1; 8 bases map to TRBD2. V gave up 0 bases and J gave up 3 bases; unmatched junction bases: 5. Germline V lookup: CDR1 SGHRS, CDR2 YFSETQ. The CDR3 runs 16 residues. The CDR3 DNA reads TGCGCCAGCAGCTTGGCCAGCGGGGGCTACTACAATGAGCAGTTCTTC. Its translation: CASSLASGGYYNEQFF.

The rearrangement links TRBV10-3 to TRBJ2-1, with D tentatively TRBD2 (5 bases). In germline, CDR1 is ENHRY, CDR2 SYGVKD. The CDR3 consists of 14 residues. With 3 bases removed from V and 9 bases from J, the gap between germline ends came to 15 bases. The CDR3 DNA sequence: TGTGCCATCAGTGAAAGGAGCGGCGGCGGTGAGCAGTTCTTC. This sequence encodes CAISERSGGGEQFF.

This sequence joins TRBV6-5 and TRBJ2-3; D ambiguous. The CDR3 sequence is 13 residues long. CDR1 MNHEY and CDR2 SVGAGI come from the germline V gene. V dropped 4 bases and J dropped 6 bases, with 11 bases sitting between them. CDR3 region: CASSSRLLDTQYF. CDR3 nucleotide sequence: TGTGCCAGCAGTTCTCGTTTGTTGGATACGCAGTATTTT.

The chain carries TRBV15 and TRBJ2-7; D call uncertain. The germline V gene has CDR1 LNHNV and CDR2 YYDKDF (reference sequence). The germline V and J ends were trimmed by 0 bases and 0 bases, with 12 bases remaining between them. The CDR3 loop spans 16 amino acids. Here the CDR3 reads CATSRDPLNNSYEQYF. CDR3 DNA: TGTGCCACCAGCAGAGATCCACTAAATAACTCCTACGAGCAGTACTTC.

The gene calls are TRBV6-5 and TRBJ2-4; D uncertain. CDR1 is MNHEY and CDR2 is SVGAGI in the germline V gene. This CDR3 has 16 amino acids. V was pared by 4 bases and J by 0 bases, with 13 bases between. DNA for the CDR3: TGTGCCAGCAGTTCCCCGGGTTTCCTAGCCAAAAACATTCAGTACTTC. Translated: CASSSPGFLAKNIQYF.

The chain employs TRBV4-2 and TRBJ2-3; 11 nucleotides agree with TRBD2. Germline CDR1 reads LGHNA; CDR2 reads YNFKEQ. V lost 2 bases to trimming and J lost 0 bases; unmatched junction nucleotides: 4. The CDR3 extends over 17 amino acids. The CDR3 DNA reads TGTGCCAGCAGCCAAACTACTAGCGGGGGTAGCACAGATACGCAGTATTTT. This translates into CASSQTTSGGSTDTQYF.

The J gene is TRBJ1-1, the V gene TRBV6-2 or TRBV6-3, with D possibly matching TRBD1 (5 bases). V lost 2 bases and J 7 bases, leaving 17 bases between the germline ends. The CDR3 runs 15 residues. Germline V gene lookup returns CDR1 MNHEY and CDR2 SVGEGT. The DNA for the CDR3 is TGTGCCAGCAGTTACACCCGGACCCCCGGGGGTGAAGCTTTCTTT. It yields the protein CASSYTRTPGGEAFF.

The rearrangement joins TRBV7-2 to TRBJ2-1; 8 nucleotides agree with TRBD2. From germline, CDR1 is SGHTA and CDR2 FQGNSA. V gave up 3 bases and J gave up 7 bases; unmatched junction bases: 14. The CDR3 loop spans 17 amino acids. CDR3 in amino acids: CASSLGPPRGGLNEQFF. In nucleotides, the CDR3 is TGTGCCAGCAGCTTGGGGCCTCCCCGGGGGGGCCTAAATGAGCAGTTCTTC.

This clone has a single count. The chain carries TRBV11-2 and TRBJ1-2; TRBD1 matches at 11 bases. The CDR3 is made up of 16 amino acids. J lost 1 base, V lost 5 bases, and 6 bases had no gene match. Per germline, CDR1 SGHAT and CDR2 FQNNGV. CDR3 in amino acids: CASSPHGTGGNYGYTF. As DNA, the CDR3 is TGTGCCAGCAGCCCACACGGGACAGGGGGTAACTATGGCTACACCTTC.

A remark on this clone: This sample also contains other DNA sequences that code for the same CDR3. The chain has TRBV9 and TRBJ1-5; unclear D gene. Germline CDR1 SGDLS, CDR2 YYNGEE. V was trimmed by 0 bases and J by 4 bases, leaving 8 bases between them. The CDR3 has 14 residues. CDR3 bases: TGTGCCAGCAGCGTAGAGGGAGGGAATCAGCCCCAGCATTTT. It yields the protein CASSVEGGNQPQHF. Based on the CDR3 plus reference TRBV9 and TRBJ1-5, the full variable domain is DSGVTQTPKHLITATGQRVTLRCSPRSGDLSVYWYQQSLDQGLQFLIQYYNGEERAKGNILERFSAQQFPDLHSELNLSSLELGDSALYFCASSVEGGNQPQHFGDGTRLSIL.

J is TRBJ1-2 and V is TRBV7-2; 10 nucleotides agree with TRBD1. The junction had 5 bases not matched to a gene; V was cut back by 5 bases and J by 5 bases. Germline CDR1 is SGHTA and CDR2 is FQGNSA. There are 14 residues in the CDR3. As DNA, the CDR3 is TGTGCCAGCAGCAGCGGACAGGGGGAGTATGGCTACACCTTC. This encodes CASSSGQGEYGYTF. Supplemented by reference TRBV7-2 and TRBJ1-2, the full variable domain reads GAGVSQSPSNKVTEKGKDVELRCDPISGHTALYWYRQSLGQGLEFLIYFQGNSAPDKSGLPSDRFSAERTGGSVSTLTIQRTQQEDSAVYLCASSSGQGEYGYTFGSGTRLTVV.

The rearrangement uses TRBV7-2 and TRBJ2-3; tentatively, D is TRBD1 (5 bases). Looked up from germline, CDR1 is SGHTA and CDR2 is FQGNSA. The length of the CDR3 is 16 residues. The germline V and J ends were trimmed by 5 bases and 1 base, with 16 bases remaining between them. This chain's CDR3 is CASSTRAGQGTDTQYF. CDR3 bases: TGTGCCAGCAGCACACGAGCAGGGCAGGGCACAGATACGCAGTATTTT.

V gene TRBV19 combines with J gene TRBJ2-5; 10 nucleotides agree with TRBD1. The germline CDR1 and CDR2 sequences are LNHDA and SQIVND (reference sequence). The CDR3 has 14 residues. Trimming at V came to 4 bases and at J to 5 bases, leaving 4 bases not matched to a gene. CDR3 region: CASSTPDRGETQYF. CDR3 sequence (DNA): TGTGCCAGTAGTACCCCGGACAGGGGGGAGACCCAGTACTTC.

The CDR3 bases are TGTGCCAGTGCAGGCACAGGGGAGGTTCGTGCGGAGACCCAGTACTTC. It specifies CASAGTGEVRAETQYF. V gene TRBV2 combines with J gene TRBJ2-5, with D possibly being TRBD1 (7 bases). Trimming cost V 9 bases and J 5 bases, with 25 bases left between them. Looked up from germline, CDR1 is SNHLY and CDR2 is FYNNEI. The CDR3 is 16 residues long. The entire variable domain, with the rest obtained from reference TRBV2 and TRBJ2-5, is as follows: EPEVTQTPSHQVTQMGQEVILRCVPISNHLYFYWYRQILGQKVEFLVSFYNNEISEKSEIFDDQFSVERPDGSNFTLKIRSTKLEDSAMYFCASAGTGEVRAETQYFGPGTRLLVL.

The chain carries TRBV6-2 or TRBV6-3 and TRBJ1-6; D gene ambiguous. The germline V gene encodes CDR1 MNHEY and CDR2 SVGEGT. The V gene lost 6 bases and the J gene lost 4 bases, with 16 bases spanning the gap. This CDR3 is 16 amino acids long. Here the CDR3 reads CASSPQRAGYNSPLHF. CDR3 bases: TGTGCCAGCAGCCCTCAGCGGGCGGGATATAATTCACCCCTCCACTTT.

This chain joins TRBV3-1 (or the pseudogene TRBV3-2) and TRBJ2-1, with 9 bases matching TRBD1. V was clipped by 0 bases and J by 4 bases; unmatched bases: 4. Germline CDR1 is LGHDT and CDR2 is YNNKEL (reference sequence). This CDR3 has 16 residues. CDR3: CASSQEQGAMYNEQFF. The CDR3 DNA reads TGTGCCAGCAGCCAAGAACAGGGGGCGATGTACAATGAGCAGTTCTTC.

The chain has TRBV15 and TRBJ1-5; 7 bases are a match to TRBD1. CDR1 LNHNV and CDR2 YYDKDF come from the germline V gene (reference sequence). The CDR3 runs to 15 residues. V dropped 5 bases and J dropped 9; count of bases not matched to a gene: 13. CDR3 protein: CATSLSRDRAAPQHF. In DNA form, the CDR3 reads TGTGCCACCAGCTTGTCCCGTGACAGGGCGGCGCCCCAGCATTTT.

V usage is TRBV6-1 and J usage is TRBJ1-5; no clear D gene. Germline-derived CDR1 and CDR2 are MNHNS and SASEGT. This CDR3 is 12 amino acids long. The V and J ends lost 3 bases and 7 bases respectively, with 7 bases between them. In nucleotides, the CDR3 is TGTGCCAGCAGTGACAGAATACAGCCCCAGCATTTT. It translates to CASSDRIQPQHF.

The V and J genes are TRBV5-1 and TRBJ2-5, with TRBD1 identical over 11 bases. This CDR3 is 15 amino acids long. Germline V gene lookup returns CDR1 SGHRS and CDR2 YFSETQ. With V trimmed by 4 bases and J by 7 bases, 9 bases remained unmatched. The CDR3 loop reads CASSVDRGRVGTQYF. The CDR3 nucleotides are TGCGCCAGCAGCGTGGACAGGGGGCGGGTAGGGACCCAGTACTTC.

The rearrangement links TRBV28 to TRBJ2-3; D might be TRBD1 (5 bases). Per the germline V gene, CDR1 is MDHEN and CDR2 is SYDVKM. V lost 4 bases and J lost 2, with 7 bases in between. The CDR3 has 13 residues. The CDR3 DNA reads TGTGCCAGCAGTTCCAGGGTCACAGATACGCAGTATTTT. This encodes CASSSRVTDTQYF. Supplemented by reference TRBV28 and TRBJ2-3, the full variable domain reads DVKVTQSSRYLVKRTGEKVFLECVQDMDHENMFWYRQDPGLGLRLIYFSYDVKMKEKGDIPEGYSVSREKKERFSLILESASTNQTSMYLCASSSRVTDTQYFGPGTRLTVL.

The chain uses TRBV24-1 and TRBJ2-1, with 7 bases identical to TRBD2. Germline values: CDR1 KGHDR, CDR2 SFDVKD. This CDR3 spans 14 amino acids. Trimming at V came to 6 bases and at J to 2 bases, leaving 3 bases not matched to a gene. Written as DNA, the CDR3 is TGTGCCACCAGTCCGAGCGGGACCTACAATGAGCAGTTCTTC. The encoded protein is CATSPSGTYNEQFF.

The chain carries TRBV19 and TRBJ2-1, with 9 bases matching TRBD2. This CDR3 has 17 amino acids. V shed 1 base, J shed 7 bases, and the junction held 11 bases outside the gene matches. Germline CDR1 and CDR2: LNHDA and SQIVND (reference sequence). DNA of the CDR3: TGTGCCAGTAGTATAGTTTCGACTAGCGGTTTTGGGAATGAGCAGTTCTTC. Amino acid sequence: CASSIVSTSGFGNEQFF.